This T cell receptor beta chain was identified during a study of blood T cell repertoires in COVID-19. Original handling: How many nucleated cells were present was estimated from reference gene primer amplification. The table came from immunoSEQ multiplex PCR; TCRdb's copy has only in-frame clones and leaves some out. V, J and clone size reflect that table, while D and trimming were determined from the DNA. The table has roughly 270,000 clones, around 85% seen once. The CDR3 loop spans 16 amino acids. The ends were cut back, 3 bases at V and 3 bases at J, with 15 bases in the middle. CDR1 SGHRS and CDR2 YFSETQ come from the germline V gene. For recovered donors of Cohort 3, there were two negative PCRs, clearance, or symptom resolution.

The gene calls are TRBV5-1 and TRBJ2-2; tentative D call: TRBD2 (6 bases). The clonotype originates from a woman in her forties or fifties who had recovered from COVID-19. Sequenced: PBMCs or T cells enriched from blood (not recorded which). The CDR3 region is CASSSWNSGYTGELFF. The CDR3 region has the DNA TGCGCCAGCAGCTCGTGGAATAGCGGTTACACCGGGGAGCTGTTTTTT.